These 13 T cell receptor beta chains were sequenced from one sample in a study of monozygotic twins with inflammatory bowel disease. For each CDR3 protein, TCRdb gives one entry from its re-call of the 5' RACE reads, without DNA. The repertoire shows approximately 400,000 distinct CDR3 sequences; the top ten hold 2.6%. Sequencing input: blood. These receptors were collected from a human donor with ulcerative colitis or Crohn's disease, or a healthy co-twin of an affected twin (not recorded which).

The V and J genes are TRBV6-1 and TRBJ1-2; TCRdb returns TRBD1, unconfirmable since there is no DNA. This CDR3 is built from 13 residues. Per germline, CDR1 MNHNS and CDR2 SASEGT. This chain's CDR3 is CASSMGQAYGYTF.

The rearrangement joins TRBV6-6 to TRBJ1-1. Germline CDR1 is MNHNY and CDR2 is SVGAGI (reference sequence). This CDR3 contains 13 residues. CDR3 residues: CASIVGDWSEAFF.

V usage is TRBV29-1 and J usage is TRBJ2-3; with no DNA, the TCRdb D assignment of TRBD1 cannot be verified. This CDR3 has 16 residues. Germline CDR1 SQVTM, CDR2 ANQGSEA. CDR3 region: CSVGPTALTSTDTQYF.

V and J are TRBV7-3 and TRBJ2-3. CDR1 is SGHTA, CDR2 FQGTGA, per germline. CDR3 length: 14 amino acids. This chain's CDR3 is CASSFGPEADTQYF.

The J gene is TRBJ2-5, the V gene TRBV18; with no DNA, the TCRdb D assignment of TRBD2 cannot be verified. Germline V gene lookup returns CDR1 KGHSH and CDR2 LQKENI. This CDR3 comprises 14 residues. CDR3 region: CASSPDYNQETQYF.

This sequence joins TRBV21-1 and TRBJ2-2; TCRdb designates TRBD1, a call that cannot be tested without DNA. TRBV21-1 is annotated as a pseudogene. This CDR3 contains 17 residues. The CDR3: CASSKWGLEAYTGELFF.

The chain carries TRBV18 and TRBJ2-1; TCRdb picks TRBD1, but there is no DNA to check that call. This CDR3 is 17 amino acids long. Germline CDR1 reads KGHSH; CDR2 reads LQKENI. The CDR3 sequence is CASSPYDGTGGYNEQFF.

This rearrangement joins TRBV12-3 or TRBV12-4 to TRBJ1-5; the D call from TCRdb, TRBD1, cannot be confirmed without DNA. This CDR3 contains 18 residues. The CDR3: CASSFRGLGIGSNQPQHF.

The CDR3 reads CASSNRFGGEQYF. The rearrangement joins TRBV21-1 to TRBJ2-7; TCRdb's assignment of TRBD1 cannot be checked, as there is no DNA. TRBV21-1 is listed as a pseudogene. This CDR3 contains 13 residues.

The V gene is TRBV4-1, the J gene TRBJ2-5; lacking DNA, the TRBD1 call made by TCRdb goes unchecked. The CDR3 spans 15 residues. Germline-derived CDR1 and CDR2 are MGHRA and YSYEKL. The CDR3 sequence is CASSQGDRLQETQYF.

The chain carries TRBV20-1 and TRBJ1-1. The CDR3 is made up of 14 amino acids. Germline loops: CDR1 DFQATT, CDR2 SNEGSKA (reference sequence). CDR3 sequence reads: CSASEGTGGTEAFF.

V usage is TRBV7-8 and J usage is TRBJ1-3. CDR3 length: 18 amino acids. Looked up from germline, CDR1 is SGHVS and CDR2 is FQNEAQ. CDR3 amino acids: CASSLALTVLRSGNTIYF. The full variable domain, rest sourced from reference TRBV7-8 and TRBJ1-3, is GAGVSQSPRYKVAKRGQDVALRCDPISGHVSLFWYQQALGQGPEFLTYFQNEAQLDKSGLPSDRFFAERPEGSVSTLKIQRTQQEDSAVYLCASSLALTVLRSGNTIYFGEGSWLTVV.

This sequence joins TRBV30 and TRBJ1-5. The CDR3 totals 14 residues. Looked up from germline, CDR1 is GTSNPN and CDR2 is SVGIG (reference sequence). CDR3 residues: CAWGGPSLGQPQHF.